The TCR beta chain under discussion was sequenced for a study of blood T cell repertoires in COVID-19. The protocol was immunoSEQ multiplex PCR, while the TCRdb copy is restricted to in-frame clones and leaves out a portion. The sample holds about 200,000 clones; 80% to 90% are singletons and the top ten take 1.5%. The V gene end was trimmed by 5 bases and the J gene end by 5 bases; junction bases not matched to a gene: 5. This CDR3 spans 14 amino acids. CDR1 SEHNR and CDR2 FQNEAQ come from the germline V gene (reference sequence). This clonotype was sampled from a man aged 18-30 years with active or convalescent COVID-19. This chain uses TRBV7-9 with TRBJ1-5; 8 nucleotides match TRBD1. The material sequenced was peripheral blood. This CDR3 is CASSRSTGDQPQHF. The CDR3 region has the DNA TGTGCCAGCAGCCGATCGACAGGGGATCAGCCCCAGCATTTT.